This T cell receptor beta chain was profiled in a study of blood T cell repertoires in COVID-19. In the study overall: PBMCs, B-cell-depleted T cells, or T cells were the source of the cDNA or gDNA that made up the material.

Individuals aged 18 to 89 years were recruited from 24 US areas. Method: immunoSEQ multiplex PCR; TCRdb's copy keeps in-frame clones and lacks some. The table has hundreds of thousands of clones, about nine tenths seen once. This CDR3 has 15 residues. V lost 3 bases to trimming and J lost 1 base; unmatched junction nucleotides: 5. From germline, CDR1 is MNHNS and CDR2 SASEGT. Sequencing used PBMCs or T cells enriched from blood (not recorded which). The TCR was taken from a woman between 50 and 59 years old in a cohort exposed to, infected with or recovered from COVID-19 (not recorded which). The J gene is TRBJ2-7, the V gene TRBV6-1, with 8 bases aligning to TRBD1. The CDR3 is CASSDRQGQSYEQYF. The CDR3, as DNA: TGTGCCAGCAGTGATCGACAGGGGCAATCCTACGAGCAGTACTTC.